This T cell receptor (beta chain) was identified during a study of blood T cell repertoires in COVID-19. Whole-study context: Samples of COVID-19 (acute and convalescent) were obtained from the United States, Italy and Spain. Sources were T cells, B-cell-depleted T cells, or PBMCs; the material itself was cDNA or gDNA.

The CDR3 loop spans 14 amino acids. After removal of 7 bases from V and 8 bases from J, the junction contained 7 bases not matched to a gene. From germline, CDR1 is LNHDA and CDR2 SQIVND (reference sequence). In the study's own analysis: Amplification with reference gene primers provided the estimates of nucleated cell counts. The table came from immunoSEQ multiplex PCR; TCRdb's copy has only in-frame clones and leaves some out. The DNA gave D and trimming, while V, J and clone size come from that table. The data show about 99,000 clones, with roughly 84% seen just once and under 2% held by the top ten.

The sequencing input was peripheral blood. This sequence originates from a man aged 70 or older with active or convalescent COVID-19. This chain links TRBV19 with TRBJ2-1; 11 bases line up with TRBD2. The CDR3 here is CASTSSGGAYEQFF. As DNA, the CDR3 is TGTGCCAGTACTAGTAGCGGGGGGGCCTATGAGCAGTTCTTC.